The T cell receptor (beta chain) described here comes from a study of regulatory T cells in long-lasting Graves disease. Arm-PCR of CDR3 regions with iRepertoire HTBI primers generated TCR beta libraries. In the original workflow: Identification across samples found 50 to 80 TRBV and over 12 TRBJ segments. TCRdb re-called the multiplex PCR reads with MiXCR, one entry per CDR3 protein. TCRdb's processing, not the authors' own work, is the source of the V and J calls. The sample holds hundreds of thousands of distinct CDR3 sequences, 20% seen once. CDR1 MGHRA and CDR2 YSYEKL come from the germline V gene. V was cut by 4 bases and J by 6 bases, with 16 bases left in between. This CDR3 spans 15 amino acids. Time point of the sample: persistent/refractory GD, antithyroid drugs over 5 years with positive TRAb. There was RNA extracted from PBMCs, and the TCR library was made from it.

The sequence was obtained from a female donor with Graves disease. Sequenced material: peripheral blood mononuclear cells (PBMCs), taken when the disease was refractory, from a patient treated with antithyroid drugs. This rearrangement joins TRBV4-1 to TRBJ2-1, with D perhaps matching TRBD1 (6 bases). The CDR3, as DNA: TGCGCCAGCAGCCCTTCTATGATACAGGGCAATGAGCAGTTCTTC. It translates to CASSPSMIQGNEQFF.